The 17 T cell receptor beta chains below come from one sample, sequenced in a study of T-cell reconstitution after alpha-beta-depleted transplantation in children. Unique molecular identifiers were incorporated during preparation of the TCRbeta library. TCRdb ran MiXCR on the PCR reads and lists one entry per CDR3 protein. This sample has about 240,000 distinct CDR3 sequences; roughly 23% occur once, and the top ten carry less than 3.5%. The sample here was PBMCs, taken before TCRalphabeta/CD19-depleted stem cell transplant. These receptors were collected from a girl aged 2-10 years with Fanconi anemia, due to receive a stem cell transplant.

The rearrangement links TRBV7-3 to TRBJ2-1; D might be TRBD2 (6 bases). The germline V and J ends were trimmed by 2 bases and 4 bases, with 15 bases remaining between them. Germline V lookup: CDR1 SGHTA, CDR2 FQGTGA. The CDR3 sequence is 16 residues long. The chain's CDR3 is CASSLDPSGLYNEQFF. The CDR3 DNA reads TGTGCCAGCAGCTTAGATCCCAGCGGGCTATACAATGAGCAGTTCTTC.

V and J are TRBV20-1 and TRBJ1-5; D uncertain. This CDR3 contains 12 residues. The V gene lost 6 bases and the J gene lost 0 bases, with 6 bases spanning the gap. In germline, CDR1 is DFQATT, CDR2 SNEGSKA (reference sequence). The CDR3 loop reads CSASDSNQPQHF. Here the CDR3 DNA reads TGCAGTGCGTCCGATAGCAATCAGCCCCAGCATTTT.

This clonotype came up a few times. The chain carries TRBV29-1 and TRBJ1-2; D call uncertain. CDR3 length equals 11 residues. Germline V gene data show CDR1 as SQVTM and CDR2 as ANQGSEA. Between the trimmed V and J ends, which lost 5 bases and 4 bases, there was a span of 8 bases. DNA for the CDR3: TGCAGCGTTTTACTTACCTATGGCTACACCTTC. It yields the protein CSVLLTYGYTF.

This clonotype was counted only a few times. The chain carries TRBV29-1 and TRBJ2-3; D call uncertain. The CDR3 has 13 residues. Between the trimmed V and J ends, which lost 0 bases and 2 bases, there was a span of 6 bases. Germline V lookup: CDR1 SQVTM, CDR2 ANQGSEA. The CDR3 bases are TGCAGCGTTGAAGACGCCGTCACAGATACGCAGTATTTT. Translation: CSVEDAVTDTQYF.

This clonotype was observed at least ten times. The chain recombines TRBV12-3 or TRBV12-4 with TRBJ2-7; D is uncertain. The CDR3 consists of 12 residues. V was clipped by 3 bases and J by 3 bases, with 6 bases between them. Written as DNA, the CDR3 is TGTGCCAGCAGTTTCGCACGCTACGAGCAGTACTTC. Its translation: CASSFARYEQYF.

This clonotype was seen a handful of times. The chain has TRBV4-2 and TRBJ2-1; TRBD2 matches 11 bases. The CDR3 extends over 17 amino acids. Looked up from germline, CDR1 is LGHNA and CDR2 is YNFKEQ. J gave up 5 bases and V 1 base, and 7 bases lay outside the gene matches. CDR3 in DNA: TGTGCCAGCAGCCAAGTCCTAAAGGGACTAGCGGACAATGAGCAGTTCTTC. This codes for CASSQVLKGLADNEQFF.

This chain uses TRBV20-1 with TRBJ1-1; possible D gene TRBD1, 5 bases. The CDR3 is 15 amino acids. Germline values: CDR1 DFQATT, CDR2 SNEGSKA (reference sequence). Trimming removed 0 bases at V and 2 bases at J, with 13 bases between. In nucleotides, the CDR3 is TGCAGTGCTAGAGATTCGGGACGGAGCAACACTGAAGCTTTCTTT. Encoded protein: CSARDSGRSNTEAFF.

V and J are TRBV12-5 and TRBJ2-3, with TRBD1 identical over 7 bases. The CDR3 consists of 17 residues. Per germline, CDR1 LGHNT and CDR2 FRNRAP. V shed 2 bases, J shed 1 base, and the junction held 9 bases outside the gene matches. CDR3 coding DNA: TGTGCTAGTGGTTTGTTACCGTCAACAGGGGGCACAGATACGCAGTATTTT. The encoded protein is CASGLLPSTGGTDTQYF. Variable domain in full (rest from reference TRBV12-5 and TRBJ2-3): DARVTQTPRHKVTEMGQEVTMRCQPILGHNTVFWYRQTMMQGLELLAYFRNRAPLDDSGMPKDRFSAEMPDATLATLKIQPSEPRDSAVYFCASGLLPSTGGTDTQYFGPGTRLTVL.

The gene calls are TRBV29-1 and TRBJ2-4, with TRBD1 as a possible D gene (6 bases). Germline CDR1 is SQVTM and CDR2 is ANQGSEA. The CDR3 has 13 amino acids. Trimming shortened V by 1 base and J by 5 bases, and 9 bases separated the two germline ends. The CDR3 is CSVEGRGENIQYF. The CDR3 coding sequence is TGCAGCGTTGAAGGCAGGGGTGAAAACATTCAGTACTTC.

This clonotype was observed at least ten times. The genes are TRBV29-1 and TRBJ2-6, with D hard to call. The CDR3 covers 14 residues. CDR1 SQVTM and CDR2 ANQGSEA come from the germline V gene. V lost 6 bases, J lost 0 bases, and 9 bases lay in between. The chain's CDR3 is CSVSSSSGANVLTF. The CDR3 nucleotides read TGCAGCGTATCCAGTAGCTCTGGGGCCAACGTCCTGACTTTC.

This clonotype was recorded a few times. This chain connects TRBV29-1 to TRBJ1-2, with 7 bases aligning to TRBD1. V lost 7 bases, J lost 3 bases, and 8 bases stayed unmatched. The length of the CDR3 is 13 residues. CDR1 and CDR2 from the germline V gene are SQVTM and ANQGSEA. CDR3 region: CSADREFDYGYTF. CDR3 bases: TGCAGCGCCGACAGGGAGTTCGACTATGGCTACACCTTC.

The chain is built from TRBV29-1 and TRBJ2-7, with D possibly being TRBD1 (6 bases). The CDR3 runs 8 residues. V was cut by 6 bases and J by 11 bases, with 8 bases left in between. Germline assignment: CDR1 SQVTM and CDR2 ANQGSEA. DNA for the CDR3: TGCAGCGTACAGGGAAAGTACTTC. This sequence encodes CSVQGKYF.

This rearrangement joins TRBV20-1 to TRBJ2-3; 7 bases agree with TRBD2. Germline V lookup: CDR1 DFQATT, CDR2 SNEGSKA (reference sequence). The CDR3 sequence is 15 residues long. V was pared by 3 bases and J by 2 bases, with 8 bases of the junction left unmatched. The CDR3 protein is CSASKRGDDTDTQYF. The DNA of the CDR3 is TGCAGTGCTAGTAAGCGGGGAGACGACACAGATACGCAGTATTTT.

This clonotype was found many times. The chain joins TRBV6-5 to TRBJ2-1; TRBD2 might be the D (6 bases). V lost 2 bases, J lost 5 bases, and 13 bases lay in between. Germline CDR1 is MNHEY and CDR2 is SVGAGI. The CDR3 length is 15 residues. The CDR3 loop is CASSYTGGFNNEQFF. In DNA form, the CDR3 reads TGTGCCAGCAGTTACACCGGGGGTTTTAACAATGAGCAGTTCTTC.

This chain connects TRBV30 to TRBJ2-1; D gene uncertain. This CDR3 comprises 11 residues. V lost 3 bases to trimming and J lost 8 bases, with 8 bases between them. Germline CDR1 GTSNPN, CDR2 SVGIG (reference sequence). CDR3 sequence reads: CAWRGFDEQFF. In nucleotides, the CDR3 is TGTGCCTGGAGGGGGTTCGATGAGCAGTTCTTC. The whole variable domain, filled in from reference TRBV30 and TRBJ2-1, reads SQTIHQWPATLVQPVGSPLSLECTVEGTSNPNLYWYRQAAGRGLQLLFYSVGIGQISSEVPQNLSASRPQDRQFILSSKKLLLSDSGFYLCAWRGFDEQFFGPGTRLTVL.

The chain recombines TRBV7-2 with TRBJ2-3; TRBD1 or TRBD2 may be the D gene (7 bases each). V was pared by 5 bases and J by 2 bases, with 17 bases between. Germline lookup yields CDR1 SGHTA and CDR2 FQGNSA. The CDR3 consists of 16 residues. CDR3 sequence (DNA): TGTGCCAGCAGCCTTGCAGGGGGGGGGCACACAGATACGCAGTATTTT. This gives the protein CASSLAGGGHTDTQYF.

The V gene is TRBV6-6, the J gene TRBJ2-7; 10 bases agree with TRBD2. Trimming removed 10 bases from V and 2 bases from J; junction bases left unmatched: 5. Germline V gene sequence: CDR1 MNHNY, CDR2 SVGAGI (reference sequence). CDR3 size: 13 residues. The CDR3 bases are TGTGCCATCAGGACTAGCGGAACCTACGAGCAGTACTTC. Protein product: CAIRTSGTYEQYF.